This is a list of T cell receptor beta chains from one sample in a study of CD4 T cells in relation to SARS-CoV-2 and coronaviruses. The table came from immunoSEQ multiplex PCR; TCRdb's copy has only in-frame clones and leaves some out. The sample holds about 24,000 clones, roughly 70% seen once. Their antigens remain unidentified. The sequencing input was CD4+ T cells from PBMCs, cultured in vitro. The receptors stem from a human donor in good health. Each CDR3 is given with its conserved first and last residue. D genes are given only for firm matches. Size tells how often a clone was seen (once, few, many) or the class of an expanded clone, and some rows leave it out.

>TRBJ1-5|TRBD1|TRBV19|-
TGTGCCAGTAACCAGGGACAGGGAGGTCAGCCCCAGCATTTT
CASNQGQGGQPQHF
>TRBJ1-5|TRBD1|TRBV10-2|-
TGCGCCAGCAGTGCGGGACAGGGGGCGGCTCAGCCCCAGCATTTT
CASSAGQGAAQPQHF
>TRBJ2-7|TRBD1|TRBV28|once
TGTGCCAGCAGTTTAGGTGCGGGACAGGGTAGCGAGCAGTACTTC
CASSLGAGQGSEQYF
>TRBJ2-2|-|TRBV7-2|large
TGTGCCAGCAGCTTCTACACCGGGGAGCTGTTTTTT
CASSFYTGELFF
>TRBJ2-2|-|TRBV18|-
TGTGCCAGCTCACGGGGGAGGCAGGCGAACACCGGGGAGCTGTTTTTT
CASSRGRQANTGELFF
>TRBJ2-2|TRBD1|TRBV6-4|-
TGTGCCAGCAGTGAAACAGGGGAAACCGGGGAGCTGTTTTTT
CASSETGETGELFF
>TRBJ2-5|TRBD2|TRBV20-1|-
TGCAGTGTTAGTGCGGGAGGACGAGAGACCCAGTACTTC
CSVSAGGRETQYF
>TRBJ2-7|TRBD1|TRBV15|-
TGTGCCACCAGCAGGGGGGACAGGGACGACTACGAGCAGTACTTC
CATSRGDRDDYEQYF
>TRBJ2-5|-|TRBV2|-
TGTGCCAGCAGCTCTAGGGCCATCGGGGGCGAGACCCAGTACTTC
CASSSRAIGGETQYF
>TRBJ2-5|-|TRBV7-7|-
TGTGCCAGCAGCTTAGGTTTTCGGGAGGAGACCCAGTACTTC
CASSLGFREETQYF
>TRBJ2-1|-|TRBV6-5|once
TGTGCCAGCAGTTACGGGCAGTACGAGCAGTTCTTC
CASSYGQYEQFF
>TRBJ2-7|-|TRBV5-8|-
TGTGCCAGCAGCCGCGAATTCTACGAGCAGTACTTC
CASSREFYEQYF
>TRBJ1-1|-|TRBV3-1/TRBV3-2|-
TGTGCCAGCAGCCAATCCGGCACCTTGAACACTGAAGCTTTCTTT
CASSQSGTLNTEAFF
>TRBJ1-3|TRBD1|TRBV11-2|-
TGTGCCAGCGCATACAGGGGGCCTGGAAACACCATATATTTT
CASAYRGPGNTIYF
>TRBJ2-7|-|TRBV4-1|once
TGCGCCAGCGGGCTGGCGGGCACCTACGAGCAGTACTTC
CASGLAGTYEQYF
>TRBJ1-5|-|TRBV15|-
TGTGCCACCAGCAGAGATCAGGGGCAGTCTCTGTTCAATCAGCCCCAGCATTTT
CATSRDQGQSLFNQPQHF
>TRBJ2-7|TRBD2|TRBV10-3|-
TGTGCCATCAGTAGGACTAGCGACGCGAGTAAGGAGCAGTACTTC
CAISRTSDASKEQYF
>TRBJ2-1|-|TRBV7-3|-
TGTGCCAGCAGCACGAGCAGCTCCTACAATGAGCAGTTCTTC
CASSTSSSYNEQFF
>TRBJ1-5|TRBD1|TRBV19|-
TGTGCCAGTACAAGGGACAGCTACAATCAGCCCCAGCATTTT
CASTRDSYNQPQHF
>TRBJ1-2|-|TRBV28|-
TGTGCCAGCAGTTTCGGAGGGGACGGCTACACCTTC
CASSFGGDGYTF
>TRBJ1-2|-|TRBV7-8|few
TGTGCCAGCAGCTTAACGTCATGGGGAAATGGCTACACCTTC
CASSLTSWGNGYTF
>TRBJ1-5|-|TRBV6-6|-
TGTGCCAGCACCCCGGTGAGCAATCAGCCCCAGCATTTT
CASTPVSNQPQHF
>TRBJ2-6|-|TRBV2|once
TGTGCCAGCAGAGGAACAGGGCTTAGCTCTGGGGCCAACGTCCTGACTTTC
CASRGTGLSSGANVLTF
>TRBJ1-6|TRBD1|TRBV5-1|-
TGCGCCAGCAGCTTGGGGGACAGGGGGAATTCACCCCTCCACTTT
CASSLGDRGNSPLHF
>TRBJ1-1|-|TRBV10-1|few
TGCGCCAGCAGTGGGGTCCGAACTGGGACTGAAGCTTTCTTT
CASSGVRTGTEAFF
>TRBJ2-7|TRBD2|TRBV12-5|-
TGTGCTAGTGGTTTGGTTCCCGGGAGGTCGTACGAGCAGTACTTC
CASGLVPGRSYEQYF
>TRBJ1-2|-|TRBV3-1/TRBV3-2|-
TGTGCCAGCAGCTCAGTAGGGGCGTGGGAGACTAACTATGGCTACACCTTC
CASSSVGAWETNYGYTF
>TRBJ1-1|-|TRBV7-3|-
TGTGCCAGCAGCTTAGAGGGGTTGAACACTGAAGCTTTCTTT
CASSLEGLNTEAFF
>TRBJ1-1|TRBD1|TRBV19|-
TGTGCCAGTAGACAAAACAGGGGAGGGACTGAAGCTTTCTTT
CASRQNRGGTEAFF
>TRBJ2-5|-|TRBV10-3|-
TGTGCCATCAGTCCCCCAGGGGCCGAGACCCAGTACTTC
CAISPPGAETQYF
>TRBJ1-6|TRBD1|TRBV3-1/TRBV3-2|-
TGTGCCAGCAGCCCGAACAGGGGGGCGAAAATGGATTCACCCCTCCACTTT
CASSPNRGAKMDSPLHF
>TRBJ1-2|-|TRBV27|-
TGTGCCAGCAGTTTATATCCGGGCAGCGCGTTTGGCTACACCTTC
CASSLYPGSAFGYTF
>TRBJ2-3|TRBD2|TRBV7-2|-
TGTGCCAGCAGCCCCCCGGGAGCGGGAGAAAAAGATACGCAGTATTTT
CASSPPGAGEKDTQYF
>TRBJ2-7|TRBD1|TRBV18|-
TGTGCCAGCTCACCTTCGGCCGGGACAGGCTATTCCTACGAGCAGTACTTC
CASSPSAGTGYSYEQYF
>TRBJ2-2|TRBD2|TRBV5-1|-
TGCGCCAGCAGCCCGACTAGCGGGAGGGGAACCGGGGAGCTGTTTTTT
CASSPTSGRGTGELFF
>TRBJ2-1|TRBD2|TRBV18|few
TGTGCCAGCTCACCACCCGAGCGGGAGCCCTACAATGAGCAGTTCTTC
CASSPPEREPYNEQFF
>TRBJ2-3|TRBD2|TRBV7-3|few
TGTGCCAGCAGCTCCACAGCGGGAAGGGGAGATACGCAGTATTTT
CASSSTAGRGDTQYF
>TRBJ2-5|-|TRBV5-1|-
TGCGCCAGCAGCTTGGAGGGGGAAGAGACCCAGTACTTC
CASSLEGEETQYF
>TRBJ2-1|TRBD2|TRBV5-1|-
TGCGCCAGCAGAGTTAGGTTTGCGGGGGGAGGCCATGAGCAGTTCTTC
CASRVRFAGGGHEQFF
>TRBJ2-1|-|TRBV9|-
TGTGCCAGCAGCGTTGACAGAGGGAACTACAATGAGCAGTTCTTC
CASSVDRGNYNEQFF
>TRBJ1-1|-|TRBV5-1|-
TGCGCCAGCAGCTTGGAAGGCAGGACGAACACTGAAGCTTTCTTT
CASSLEGRTNTEAFF
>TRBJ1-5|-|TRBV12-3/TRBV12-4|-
TGTGCCAGCAGACGAAGTTCCAATCAGCCCCAGCATTTT
CASRRSSNQPQHF
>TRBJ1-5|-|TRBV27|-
TGTGCCAGCAGCTCCTCCAGCGGATATAGCAATCAGCCCCAGCATTTT
CASSSSSGYSNQPQHF
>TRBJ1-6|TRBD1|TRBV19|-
TGTGCCAGTAGTACCGGGACAGGGGATATCTATAATTCACCCCTCCACTTT
CASSTGTGDIYNSPLHF
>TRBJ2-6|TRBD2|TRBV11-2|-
TGTGCCAGCAGCCGCGGGGGGCTCAGCTCTGGGGCCAACGTCCTGACTTTC
CASSRGGLSSGANVLTF
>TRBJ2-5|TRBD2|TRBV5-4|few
TGTGCCAGCAGCTTGTCAGGGAGGGGTGGGTTGGAGACCCAGTACTTC
CASSLSGRGGLETQYF
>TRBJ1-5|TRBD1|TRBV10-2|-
TGCGCCAGCAGACTGGGACAGGCCAATCAGCCCCAGCATTTT
CASRLGQANQPQHF
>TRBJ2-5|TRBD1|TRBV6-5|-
TGTGCCAGCAGCCGGACAGGGGCCGGTACTGCCCAGTACTTC
CASSRTGAGTAQYF
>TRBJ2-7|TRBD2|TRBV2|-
TGTGCCAGGGGGTCGAGGACTAGCTCCTACGAGCAGTACTTC
CARGSRTSSYEQYF
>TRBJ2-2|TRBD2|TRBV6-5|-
TGTGCCAGCAGGGGACTAGCGGGAGGGACCGGGGAGCTGTTTTTT
CASRGLAGGTGELFF
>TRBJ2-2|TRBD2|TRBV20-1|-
TGCAGTGCTAGTTTGACTAGCGTAGGGCTGTTTTTT
CSASLTSVGLFF
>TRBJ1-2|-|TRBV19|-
TGTGCCAGTAGTTTGACCCAGGTTGGCGGCTACACCTTC
CASSLTQVGGYTF